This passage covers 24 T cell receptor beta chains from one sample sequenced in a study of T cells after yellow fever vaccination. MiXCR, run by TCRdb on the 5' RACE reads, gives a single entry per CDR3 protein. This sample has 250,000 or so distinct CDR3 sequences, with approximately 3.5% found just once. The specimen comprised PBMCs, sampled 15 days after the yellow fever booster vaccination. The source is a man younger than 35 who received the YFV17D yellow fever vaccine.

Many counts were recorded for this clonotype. The chain's CDR3 is CASSEGAGQWRSTEAFF. The CDR3 DNA follows: TGTGCCAGCAGTGAAGGGGCTGGACAGTGGCGGAGCACTGAAGCTTTCTTT. This chain uses TRBV6-1 with TRBJ1-1, with D maybe TRBD1 (6 bases). The ends were cut back, 1 base at V and 4 bases at J, with 19 bases in the middle. Germline V gene lookup returns CDR1 MNHNS and CDR2 SASEGT. The CDR3 contains 17 residues.

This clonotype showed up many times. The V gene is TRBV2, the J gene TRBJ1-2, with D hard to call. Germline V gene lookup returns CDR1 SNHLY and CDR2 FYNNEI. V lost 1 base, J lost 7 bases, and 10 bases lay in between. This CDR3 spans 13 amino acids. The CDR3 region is CASSEERVSGYTF. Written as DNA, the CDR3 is TGTGCCAGCAGTGAAGAGAGGGTCAGTGGCTACACCTTC.

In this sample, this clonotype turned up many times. CDR3: CASSQERAGSYEQYV. CDR3 sequence (DNA): TGCGCCAGCAGCCAAGAAAGGGCAGGATCCTACGAGCAGTACGTC. This chain joins TRBV4-1 and TRBJ2-7; unclear D gene. V shed 0 bases and J shed 1 base, with 10 bases lying between them. The germline V gene encodes CDR1 MGHRA and CDR2 YSYEKL. This CDR3 region has 15 residues.

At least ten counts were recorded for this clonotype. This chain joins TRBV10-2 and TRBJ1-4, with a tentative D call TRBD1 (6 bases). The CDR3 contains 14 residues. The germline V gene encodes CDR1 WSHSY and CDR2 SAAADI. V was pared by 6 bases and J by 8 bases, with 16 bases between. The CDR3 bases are TGCGCCAGCAGACATCAGGGGTCGGGGGAAAAACTGTTTTTT. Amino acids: CASRHQGSGEKLFF.

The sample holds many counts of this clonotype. Written as DNA, the CDR3 is TGCAGTGCTAGCGCCCTAAATGTCAGGGTGACAGATACGCAGTATTTT. This codes for CSASALNVRVTDTQYF. The rearrangement joins TRBV20-1 to TRBJ2-3; possibly TRBD1 for D (5 bases). Germline V gene lookup returns CDR1 DFQATT and CDR2 SNEGSKA (reference sequence). Trimming stripped 3 bases from V and 3 bases from J, with 19 bases between. There are 16 residues in the CDR3.

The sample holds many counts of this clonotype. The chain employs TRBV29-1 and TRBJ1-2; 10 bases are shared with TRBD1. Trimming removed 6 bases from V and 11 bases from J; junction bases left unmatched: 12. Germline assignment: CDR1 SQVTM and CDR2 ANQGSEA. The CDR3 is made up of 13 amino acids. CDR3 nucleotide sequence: TGCAGCGTAAACCGGGACAGGGGAATCGGGTACACCTTC. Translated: CSVNRDRGIGYTF.

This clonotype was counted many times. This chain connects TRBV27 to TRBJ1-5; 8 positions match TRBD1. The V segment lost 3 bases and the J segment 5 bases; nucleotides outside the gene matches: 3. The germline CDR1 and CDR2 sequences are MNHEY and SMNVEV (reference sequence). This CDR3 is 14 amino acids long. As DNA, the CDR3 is TGTGCCAGCAGTTTCTACAGGGGGGATCAGCCCCAGCATTTT. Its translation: CASSFYRGDQPQHF.

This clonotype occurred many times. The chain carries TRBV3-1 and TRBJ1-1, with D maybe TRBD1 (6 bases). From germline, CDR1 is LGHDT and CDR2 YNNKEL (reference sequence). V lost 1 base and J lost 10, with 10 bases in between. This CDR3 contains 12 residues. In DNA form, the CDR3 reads TGTGCCAGCAGCCAAGGACAGGCGCGAGCTTTCTTT. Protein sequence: CASSQGQARAFF.

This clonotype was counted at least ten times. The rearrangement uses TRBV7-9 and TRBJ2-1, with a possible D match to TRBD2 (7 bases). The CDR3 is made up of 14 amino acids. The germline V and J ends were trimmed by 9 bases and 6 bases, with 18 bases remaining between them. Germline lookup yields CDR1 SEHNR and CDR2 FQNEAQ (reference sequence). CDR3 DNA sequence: TGTGCCAGTGACGTGAGGGGGGGGCTCAATGAGCAGTTCTTC. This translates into CASDVRGGLNEQFF.

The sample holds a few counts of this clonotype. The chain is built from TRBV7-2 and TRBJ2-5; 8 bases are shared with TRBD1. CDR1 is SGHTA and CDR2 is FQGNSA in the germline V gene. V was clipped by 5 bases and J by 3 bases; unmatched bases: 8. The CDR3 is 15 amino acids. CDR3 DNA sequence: TGTGCCAGCAGCAGACAGGGGAGTTATGAAGAGACCCAGTACTTC. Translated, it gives CASSRQGSYEETQYF. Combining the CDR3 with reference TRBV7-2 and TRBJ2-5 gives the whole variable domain GAGVSQSPSNKVTEKGKDVELRCDPISGHTALYWYRQSLGQGLEFLIYFQGNSAPDKSGLPSDRFSAERTGGSVSTLTIQRTQQEDSAVYLCASSRQGSYEETQYFGPGTRLLVL.

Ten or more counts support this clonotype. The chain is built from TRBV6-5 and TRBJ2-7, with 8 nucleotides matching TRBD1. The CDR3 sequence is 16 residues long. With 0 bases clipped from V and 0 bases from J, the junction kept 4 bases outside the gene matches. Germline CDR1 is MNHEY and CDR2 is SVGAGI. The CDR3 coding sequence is TGTGCCAGCAGTTACTCGGGGACAGGAAGCTCCTACGAGCAGTACTTC. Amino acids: CASSYSGTGSSYEQYF.

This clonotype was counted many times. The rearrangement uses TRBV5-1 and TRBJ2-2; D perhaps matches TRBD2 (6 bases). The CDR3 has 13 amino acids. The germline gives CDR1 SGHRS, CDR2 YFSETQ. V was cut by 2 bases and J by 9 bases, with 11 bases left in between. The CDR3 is CASSFGGGWELFF. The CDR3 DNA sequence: TGCGCCAGCAGCTTCGGGGGAGGCTGGGAGCTGTTTTTT. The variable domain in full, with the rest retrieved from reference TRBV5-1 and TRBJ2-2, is KAGVTQTPRYLIKTRGQQVTLSCSPISGHRSVSWYQQTPGQGLQFLFEYFSETQRNKGNFPGRFSGRQFSNSRSEMNVSTLELGDSALYLCASSFGGGWELFFGEGSRLTVL.

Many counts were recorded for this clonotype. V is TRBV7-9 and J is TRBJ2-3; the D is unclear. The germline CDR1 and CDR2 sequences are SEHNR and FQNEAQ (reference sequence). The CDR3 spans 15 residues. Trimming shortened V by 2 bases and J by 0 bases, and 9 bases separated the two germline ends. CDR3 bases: TGTGCCAGCAGCTTAAACGTGTTTAGCACAGATACGCAGTATTTT. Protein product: CASSLNVFSTDTQYF.

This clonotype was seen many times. In nucleotides, the CDR3 is TGCGCCAGCAGTACCAGCGGCCTTAATTCACCCCTCCACTTT. Translation: CASSTSGLNSPLHF. The V call is TRBV5-1, the J call TRBJ1-6, with unresolved D. CDR1 SGHRS and CDR2 YFSETQ come from the germline V gene. The CDR3 is made up of 14 amino acids. Trimming shortened V by 5 bases and J by 6 bases, and 12 bases separated the two germline ends. The full variable domain, with the rest looked up from reference TRBV5-1 and TRBJ1-6, is KAGVTQTPRYLIKTRGQQVTLSCSPISGHRSVSWYQQTPGQGLQFLFEYFSETQRNKGNFPGRFSGRQFSNSRSEMNVSTLELGDSALYLCASSTSGLNSPLHFGNGTRLTVT.

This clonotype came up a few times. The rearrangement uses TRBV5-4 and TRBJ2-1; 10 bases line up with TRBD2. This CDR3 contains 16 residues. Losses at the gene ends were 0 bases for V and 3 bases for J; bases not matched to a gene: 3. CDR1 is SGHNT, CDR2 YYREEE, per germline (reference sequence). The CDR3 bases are TGTGCCAGCAGCTTGGTAGCGGGGGGTATCTACAATGAGCAGTTCTTC. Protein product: CASSLVAGGIYNEQFF.

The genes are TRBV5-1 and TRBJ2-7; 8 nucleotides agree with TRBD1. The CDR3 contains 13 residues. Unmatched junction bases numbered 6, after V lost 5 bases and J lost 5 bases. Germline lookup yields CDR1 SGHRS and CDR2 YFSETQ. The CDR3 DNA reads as TGCGCCAGCAGAGGGACAGGAGAGAACGAGCAGTACTTC. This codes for CASRGTGENEQYF.

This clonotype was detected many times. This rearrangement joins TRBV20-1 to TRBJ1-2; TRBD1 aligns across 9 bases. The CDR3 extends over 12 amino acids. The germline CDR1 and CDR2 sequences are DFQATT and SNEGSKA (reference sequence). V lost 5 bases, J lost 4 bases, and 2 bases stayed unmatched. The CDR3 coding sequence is TGCAGTGCTTCGGACAGGGGCTATGGCTACACCTTC. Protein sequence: CSASDRGYGYTF.

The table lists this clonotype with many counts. The CDR3 coding sequence is TGTGCCAGCAGCTCTGGGACGGCTGGCTACACCTTC. Translated, it gives CASSSGTAGYTF. This chain connects TRBV13 to TRBJ1-2; TRBD1 might be the D (5 bases). The germline V gene has CDR1 PRHDT and CDR2 FYEKMQ (reference sequence). The CDR3 runs 12 residues. Trimming cost V 4 bases and J 7 bases, with 10 bases left between them.

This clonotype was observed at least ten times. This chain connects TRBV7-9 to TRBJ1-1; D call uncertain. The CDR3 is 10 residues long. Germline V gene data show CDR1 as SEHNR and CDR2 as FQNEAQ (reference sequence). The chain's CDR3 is CAGSRTEAFF. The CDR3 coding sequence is TGTGCAGGCTCCCGCACTGAAGCTTTCTTT. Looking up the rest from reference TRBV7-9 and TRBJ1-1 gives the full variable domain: DTGVSQNPRHKITKRGQNVTFRCDPISEHNRLYWYRQTLGQGPEFLTYFQNEAQLEKSRLLSDRFSAERPKGSFSTLEIQRTEQGDSAMYLCAGSRTEAFFGQGTRLTVV.

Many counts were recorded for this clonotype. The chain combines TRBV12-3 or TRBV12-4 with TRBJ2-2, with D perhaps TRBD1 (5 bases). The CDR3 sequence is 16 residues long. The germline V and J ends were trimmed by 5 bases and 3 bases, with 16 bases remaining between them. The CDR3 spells CASSPRFGADTGELFF. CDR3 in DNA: TGTGCCAGCAGTCCCCGGTTTGGGGCGGACACCGGGGAGCTGTTTTTT.

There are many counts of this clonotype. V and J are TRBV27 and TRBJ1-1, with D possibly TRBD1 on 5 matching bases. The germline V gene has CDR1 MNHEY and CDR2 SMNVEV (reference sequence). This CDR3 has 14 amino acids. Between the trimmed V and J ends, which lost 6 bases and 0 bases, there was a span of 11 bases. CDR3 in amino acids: CASRTTVMNTEAFF. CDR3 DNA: TGTGCCAGCAGGACGACAGTCATGAACACTGAAGCTTTCTTT.

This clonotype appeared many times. The CDR3 bases are TGTGCCAGCAGAAGGACCCGGGACACTGAAGCTTTCTTT. It translates to CASRRTRDTEAFF. This chain uses TRBV12-3 or TRBV12-4 with TRBJ1-1; D not resolved. This CDR3 contains 13 residues. Trimming removed 6 bases at V and 3 bases at J, with 11 bases between.

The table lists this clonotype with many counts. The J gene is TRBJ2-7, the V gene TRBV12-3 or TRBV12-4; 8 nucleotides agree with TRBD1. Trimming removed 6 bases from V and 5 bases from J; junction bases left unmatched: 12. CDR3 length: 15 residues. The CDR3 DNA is TGTGCCAGCAGCGGGGGCAGGGGGCCCTTCCACGAGCAGTACTTC. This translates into CASSGGRGPFHEQYF.

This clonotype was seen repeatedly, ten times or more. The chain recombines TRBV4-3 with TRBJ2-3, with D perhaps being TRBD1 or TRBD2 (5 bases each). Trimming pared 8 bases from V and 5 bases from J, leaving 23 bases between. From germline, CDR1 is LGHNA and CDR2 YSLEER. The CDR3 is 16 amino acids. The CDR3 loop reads CASAWGISSALDTQYF. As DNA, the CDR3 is TGCGCCAGCGCTTGGGGGATTAGTTCGGCACTAGATACGCAGTATTTT.